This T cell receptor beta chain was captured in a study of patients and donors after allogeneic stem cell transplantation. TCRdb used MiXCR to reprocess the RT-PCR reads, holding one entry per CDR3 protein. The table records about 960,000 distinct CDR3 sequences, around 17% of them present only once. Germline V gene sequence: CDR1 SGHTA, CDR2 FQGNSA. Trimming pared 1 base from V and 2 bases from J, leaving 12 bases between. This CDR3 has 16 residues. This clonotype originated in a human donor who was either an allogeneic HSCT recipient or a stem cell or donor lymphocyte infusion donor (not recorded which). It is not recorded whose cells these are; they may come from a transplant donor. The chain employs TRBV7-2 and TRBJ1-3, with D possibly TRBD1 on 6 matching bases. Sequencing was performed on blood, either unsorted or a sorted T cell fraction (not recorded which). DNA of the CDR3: TGTGCCAGCAGCTTAGAAACGGCAGGGGCTGGAAACACCATATATTTT. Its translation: CASSLETAGAGNTIYF.